A single sample gave rise to the 14 T cell receptor beta chains below, sequenced in a study of Graves' ophthalmopathy and Graves' hyperthyroidism. Using RNA transcripts, the TCR beta CDR3 regions were amplified. The first round was an RT-PCR with HTBI primers, and the second round was a multiplex PCR. In TCRdb, the multiplex PCR reads were re-called with MiXCR into one record per CDR3 protein. The sample shows 680,000 or so distinct CDR3 sequences, 22% of them seen only once. The material sequenced was peripheral blood. Receptor source: a woman aged 18 to 35 with stable Graves' hyperthyroidism. Some clones in this sample may be carry-over from other donors' samples.

This clonotype was counted ten times or more. V usage is TRBV5-1 and J usage is TRBJ2-7; D not certain. CDR1 and CDR2 (germline): SGHRS, YFSETQ. This CDR3 has 15 amino acids. V shed 1 base and J shed 0 bases, with 11 bases lying between them. The CDR3 DNA reads as TGCGCCAGCAGCTTGACCCCGGGCAGCTCCTACGAGCAGTACTTC. The encoded protein is CASSLTPGSSYEQYF.

This clonotype has a count of ten or more. The chain uses TRBV20-1 and TRBJ2-7; TRBD2 agrees at 10 bases. Germline trimming cut 2 bases from V and 4 bases from J; bases unmatched to any gene: 2. Germline-derived CDR1 and CDR2 are DFQATT and SNEGSKA (reference sequence). The CDR3 is made up of 13 amino acids. The chain's CDR3 is CSARLAGAYEQYF. CDR3 bases: TGCAGTGCTAGACTAGCGGGGGCATACGAGCAGTACTTC.

This clonotype was seen at least ten times. CDR3 amino acids: CASRSSQITNYGYTF. DNA for the CDR3: TGTGCCAGCAGATCCTCGCAGATTACTAACTATGGCTACACCTTC. V usage is TRBV6-5 and J usage is TRBJ1-2; no reliable D call. CDR3 length: 15 amino acids. Trimming cost V 6 bases and J 0 bases, with 14 bases left between them. Germline CDR1 is MNHEY and CDR2 is SVGAGI.

This clonotype was detected many times. The chain combines TRBV28 with TRBJ2-7; 8 bases are shared with TRBD1. The CDR3 has 15 amino acids. CDR1 and CDR2 (germline): MDHEN, SYDVKM. J lost 5 bases, V lost 6 bases, and 12 bases had no gene match. CDR3 coding DNA: TGTGCCAGCAGCATTCCTCGGACAGGGCTCGACGAGCAGTACTTC. Its translation is CASSIPRTGLDEQYF.

This clonotype has only one observation. Given a much more abundant clone one base away, this may be a read error. This CDR3 is missing its conserved last phenylalanine or tryptophan, likely due to a read error. The V call is TRBV6-2 or TRBV6-3, the J call TRBJ1-2; D unclear. The germline CDR1 and CDR2 sequences are MNHEY and SVGEGT. The ends were cut back, 6 bases at V and 4 bases at J, with 15 bases in the middle. There are 14 residues in the CDR3. The CDR3: CASRPHLGSYGYTV. CDR3 bases: TGTGCCAGCAGGCCTCATTTAGGGAGCTATGGCTACACCGTC.

This clonotype was recorded at least ten times. This chain connects TRBV7-2 to TRBJ1-1; TRBD1 aligns across 7 bases. The germline V gene encodes CDR1 SGHTA and CDR2 FQGNSA. Trimming removed 4 bases from V and 4 bases from J; junction bases left unmatched: 6. This CDR3 spans 14 amino acids. The CDR3 DNA follows: TGTGCCAGCAGCTGGGACAGCTCCAGCACTGAAGCTTTCTTT. It translates to CASSWDSSSTEAFF.

This chain uses TRBV20-1 with TRBJ1-5, with TRBD1 matching over 8 bases. With 3 bases clipped from V and 4 bases from J, the junction kept 8 bases outside the gene matches. Germline V gene data show CDR1 as DFQATT and CDR2 as SNEGSKA (reference sequence). The CDR3 covers 15 residues. The CDR3 sequence is CSARGGQGGNQPQHF. CDR3 nucleotide sequence: TGCAGTGCTAGGGGAGGACAGGGAGGTAATCAGCCCCAGCATTTT.

This clonotype was found a few times. The genes are TRBV30 and TRBJ1-2; a weak D match, TRBD1 (6 bases). The CDR3 consists of 12 residues. Germline V gene lookup returns CDR1 GTSNPN and CDR2 SVGIG (reference sequence). Trimming took off 8 bases at V and 3 bases at J, with 13 bases between the two ends. CDR3 region: CARATGHYGYTF. CDR3 DNA sequence: TGTGCCCGCGCGACAGGCCACTATGGCTACACCTTC. Filled out from reference TRBV30 and TRBJ1-2, the complete variable domain reads SQTIHQWPATLVQPVGSPLSLECTVEGTSNPNLYWYRQAAGRGLQLLFYSVGIGQISSEVPQNLSASRPQDRQFILSSKKLLLSDSGFYLCARATGHYGYTFGSGTRLTVV.

This clonotype was counted at least ten times. The chain has TRBV18 and TRBJ2-5; no firm D call. Deletions cut 4 bases from V and 10 bases from J, with 10 bases between. The germline gives CDR1 KGHSH, CDR2 LQKENI. The length of the CDR3 is 11 residues. CDR3 DNA sequence: TGTGCCAGCTCACGCGACGTGGACCAGTACTTC. This gives the protein CASSRDVDQYF.

Many counts were recorded for this clonotype. V gene TRBV7-6 combines with J gene TRBJ2-7; 10 nucleotides match TRBD2. CDR1 is SGHVS and CDR2 is FNYEAQ in the germline V gene. Unmatched junction bases numbered 6, after V lost 5 bases and J lost 2 bases. CDR3 length equals 15 residues. CDR3 in amino acids: CASSPEAGGAYEQYF. In DNA form, the CDR3 reads TGTGCCAGCAGCCCGGAAGCGGGAGGGGCCTACGAGCAGTACTTC. Together with reference TRBV7-6 and TRBJ2-7, the CDR3 gives the full variable domain: GAGVSQSPRYKVTKRGQDVALRCDPISGHVSLYWYRQALGQGPEFLTYFNYEAQQDKSGLPNDRFSAERPEGSISTLTIQRTEQRDSAMYRCASSPEAGGAYEQYFGPGTRLTVT.

This clonotype was picked up many times. This chain uses TRBV9 with TRBJ2-7, with a weak D call TRBD2 (5 bases). The ends were cut back, 0 bases at V and 6 bases at J, with 16 bases in the middle. The length of the CDR3 is 15 residues. Germline V CDR1 and CDR2: SGDLS, YYNGEE. The CDR3 spells CASSVGREWAAEQYF. In nucleotides, the CDR3 is TGTGCCAGCAGCGTAGGCCGGGAATGGGCCGCCGAGCAGTACTTC.

This clonotype was picked up many times. The V gene is TRBV20-1, the J gene TRBJ2-5; D is undetermined. With 0 bases removed from V and 5 bases from J, the gap between germline ends came to 19 bases. CDR1 DFQATT and CDR2 SNEGSKA come from the germline V gene (reference sequence). The CDR3 is 16 residues long. The CDR3 region is CSARDQLLWAWETQYF. CDR3 coding DNA: TGCAGTGCTAGAGATCAGCTACTGTGGGCATGGGAGACCCAGTACTTC.

This clonotype was seen ten or more times. V gene TRBV11-2 combines with J gene TRBJ1-1; 8 positions match TRBD1. There are 14 residues in the CDR3. Germline lookup yields CDR1 SGHAT and CDR2 FQNNGV. Trimming at V came to 5 bases and at J to 3 bases, leaving 5 bases not matched to a gene. CDR3 in DNA: TGTGCCAGCAGCCGGGACAGGTCCGACACTGAAGCTTTCTTT. Translation: CASSRDRSDTEAFF.

This clonotype was counted a few times. The chain uses TRBV9 and TRBJ1-1; tentative D call: TRBD1 (5 bases). CDR3 length equals 15 residues. Germline V gene lookup returns CDR1 SGDLS and CDR2 YYNGEE. Trimming removed 3 bases from V and 4 bases from J, with 16 bases in between. DNA for the CDR3: TGTGCCAGCAGCGGCAAGGAGTGGGGCAGCACTGAAGCTTTCTTT. It translates to CASSGKEWGSTEAFF.